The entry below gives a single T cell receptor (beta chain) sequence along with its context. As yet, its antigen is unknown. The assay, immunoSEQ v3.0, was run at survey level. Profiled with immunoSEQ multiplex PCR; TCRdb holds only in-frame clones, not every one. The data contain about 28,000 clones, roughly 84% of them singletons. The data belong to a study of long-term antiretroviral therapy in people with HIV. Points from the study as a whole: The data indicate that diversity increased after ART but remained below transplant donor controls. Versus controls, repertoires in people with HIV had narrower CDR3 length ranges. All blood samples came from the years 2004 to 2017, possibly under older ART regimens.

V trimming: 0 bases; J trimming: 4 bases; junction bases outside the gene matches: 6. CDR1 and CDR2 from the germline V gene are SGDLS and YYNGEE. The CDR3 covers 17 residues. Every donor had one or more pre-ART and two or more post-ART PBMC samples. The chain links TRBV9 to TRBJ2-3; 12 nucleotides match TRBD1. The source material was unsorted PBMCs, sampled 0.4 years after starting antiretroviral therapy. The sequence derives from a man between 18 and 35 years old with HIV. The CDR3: CASSVASGQGAADTQYF. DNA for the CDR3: TGTGCCAGCAGCGTAGCTTCGGGACAGGGGGCCGCAGATACGCAGTATTTT. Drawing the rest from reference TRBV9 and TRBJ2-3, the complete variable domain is DSGVTQTPKHLITATGQRVTLRCSPRSGDLSVYWYQQSLDQGLQFLIQYYNGEERAKGNILERFSAQQFPDLHSELNLSSLELGDSALYFCASSVASGQGAADTQYFGPGTRLTVL.